This T cell receptor (beta chain) is drawn from a study of blood T cell repertoires in COVID-19. Method: immunoSEQ multiplex PCR; TCRdb's copy keeps in-frame clones and lacks some. The data hold over 200,000 clones, with over 70% observed a single time. Germline trimming cut 6 bases from V and 1 base from J; bases unmatched to any gene: 7. The germline gives CDR1 SGHNT, CDR2 YYREEE (reference sequence). CDR3 length: 16 amino acids. Sequenced sample: peripheral blood. The chain employs TRBV5-4 and TRBJ2-2; 9 bases fit TRBD2. The sequence was collected from a woman aged 80 or older with acute or convalescent COVID-19. CDR3 amino acids: CASTPTSGRNTGELFF. The CDR3 coding sequence is TGTGCCAGCACCCCGACTAGCGGTAGGAACACCGGGGAGCTGTTTTTT.